This T cell receptor beta chain was sequenced during a study of PD-1 blockade in classical Hodgkin lymphoma. Method: immunoSEQ multiplex PCR; TCRdb's copy keeps in-frame clones and lacks some. The repertoire holds roughly 47,000 clones, with roughly 75% as singletons. Following autologous stem cell transplantation, relapse occurred in every patient, and exposure to brentuximab vedotin varied. Concerning this clone: The antigen remains undetermined.

Study conclusions and caveats: Complete responders matched newly diagnosed patients in baseline diversity.

The specimen comprised peripheral blood mononuclear cells (PBMCs), sampled before the second cycle of nivolumab. This sequence was found in a human donor with classical Hodgkin lymphoma.

The CDR3 here is CASSPTGTDTQYF. The CDR3 coding sequence is TGTGCCAGCAGCCCAACGGGGACAGATACGCAGTATTTT. The V gene is TRBV7-3, the J gene TRBJ2-3; weak D call: TRBD2 (5 bases). With 5 bases removed from V and 3 bases from J, the gap between germline ends came to 9 bases. CDR1 is SGHTA, CDR2 FQGTGA, per germline. The CDR3 has 13 amino acids. Filled out from reference TRBV7-3 and TRBJ2-3, the complete variable domain reads GAGVSQTPSNKVTEKGKYVELRCDPISGHTALYWYRQSLGQGPEFLIYFQGTGAADDSGLPNDRFFAVRPEGSVSTLKIQRTERGDSAVYLCASSPTGTDTQYFGPGTRLTVL.